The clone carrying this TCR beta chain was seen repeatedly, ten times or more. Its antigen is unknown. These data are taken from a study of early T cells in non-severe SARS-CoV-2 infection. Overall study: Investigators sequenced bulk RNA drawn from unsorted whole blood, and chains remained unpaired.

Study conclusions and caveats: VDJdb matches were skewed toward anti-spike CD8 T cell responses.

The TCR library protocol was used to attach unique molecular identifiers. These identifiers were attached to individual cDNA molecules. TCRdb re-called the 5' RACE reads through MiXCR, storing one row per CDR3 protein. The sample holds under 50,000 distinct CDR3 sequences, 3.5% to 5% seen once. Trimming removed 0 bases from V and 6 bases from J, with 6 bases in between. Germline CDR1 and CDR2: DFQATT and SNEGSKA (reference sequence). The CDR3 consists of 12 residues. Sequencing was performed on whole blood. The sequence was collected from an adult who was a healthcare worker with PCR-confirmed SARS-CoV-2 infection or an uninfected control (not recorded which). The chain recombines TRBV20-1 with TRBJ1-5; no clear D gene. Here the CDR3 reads CSARDLGQPQHF. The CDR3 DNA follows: TGCAGTGCTAGAGATCTGGGTCAGCCCCAGCATTTT.